The 26 T cell receptor beta chains below all came from one sample that was sequenced in a study of blood T cell repertoires in COVID-19 (TCRdb year 2020). The library was obtained by the immunoSEQ multiplex PCR assay. Sourced from immuneACCESS, this table was stored by TCRdb with only in-frame sequences that have V and J called. A share of the clones is absent; for the studies checked, an unresolved V gene accounts for under half, and the remainder has no known explanation. The sample includes about 88,000 clones, with approximately 88% observed a single time. Clones ranked in the top ten supply about a sixth of the sample. Source material: peripheral blood. The receptors originated from a woman aged 55-69 years with COVID-19, enrolled during active disease.

This clone has only a few counts. The gene calls are TRBV7-3 and TRBJ1-5; TRBD1 aligns across 7 bases. The germline V gene encodes CDR1 SGHTA and CDR2 FQGTGA. The V and J ends lost 6 bases and 3 bases, in that order; junction bases with no gene match: 8. The CDR3 is 15 residues long. The CDR3 sequence is CASRPSGTDNQPQHF. In nucleotides, the CDR3 is TGTGCCAGCAGACCTTCCGGGACAGACAATCAGCCCCAGCATTTT.

The gene calls are TRBV7-6 and TRBJ1-6; a possible D gene is TRBD1 (6 bases). The CDR3 totals 15 residues. Germline-derived CDR1 and CDR2 are SGHVS and FNYEAQ. The V end lost 2 bases, the J end lost 10 bases, and 15 bases lay between the germline ends. CDR3 in amino acids: CASSLNTGMGSPLHF. CDR3 sequence (DNA): TGTGCCAGCAGCTTAAACACAGGGATGGGGTCACCCCTCCACTTT.

CDR3 residues: CASSYSGRGRPDTQYF. The CDR3 bases are TGTGCCAGCAGTTACTCTGGCAGGGGGCGTCCAGATACGCAGTATTTT. This chain connects TRBV6-2 or TRBV6-3 to TRBJ2-3; 8 bases line up with TRBD1. V lost 0 bases to trimming and J lost 4 bases; unmatched junction nucleotides: 6. The CDR3 covers 16 residues. Germline assignment: CDR1 MNHEY and CDR2 SVGEGT.

The rearrangement links TRBV5-6 to TRBJ1-4; tentatively, D is TRBD1 (6 bases). V lost 0 bases, J lost 3 bases, and 12 bases lay in between. The CDR3 contains 16 residues. The germline V gene has CDR1 SGHDT and CDR2 YYEEEE. The CDR3 nucleotides read TGTGCCAGCAGCTTGGGAGCAGGGGCTTCTAATGAAAAACTGTTTTTT. Translation gives CASSLGAGASNEKLFF.

The chain couples TRBV7-9 to TRBJ2-7; TRBD2 matches 15 bases. The CDR3 totals 19 residues. The V segment lost 2 bases and the J segment 2 bases; nucleotides outside the gene matches: 10. The germline CDR1 and CDR2 sequences are SEHNR and FQNEAQ (reference sequence). The CDR3 reads CASSLPGLAGGRRAYEQYF. The CDR3 DNA follows: TGTGCCAGCAGCTTACCTGGACTAGCGGGGGGGCGGCGTGCCTACGAGCAGTACTTC.

V usage is TRBV4-1 and J usage is TRBJ2-3, with a possible D match to TRBD2 (7 bases). The germline V and J ends were trimmed by 0 bases and 3 bases, with 25 bases remaining between them. Germline-derived CDR1 and CDR2 are MGHRA and YSYEKL. The CDR3 length is 20 residues. The CDR3: CASSQDGRSSAGAGTDTQYF. The CDR3 bases are TGCGCCAGCAGCCAAGATGGGCGGTCTTCGGCGGGGGCCGGGACAGATACGCAGTATTTT.

V usage is TRBV12-3 or TRBV12-4 and J usage is TRBJ2-1; D is unclear. CDR3 length: 13 amino acids. Trimming took 3 bases from V and 5 from J, leaving 8 bases between them. The CDR3 protein is CASSLQTDNEQFF. The CDR3 region has the DNA TGTGCCAGCAGTTTGCAGACTGACAATGAGCAGTTCTTC.

This clone was detected a few times. The DNA for the CDR3 is TGTGCCTGGGGGGCCCAGATGAACACTGAAGCTTTCTTT. Translation: CAWGAQMNTEAFF. V is TRBV30 and J is TRBJ1-1, with a tentative D call TRBD1 (5 bases). The CDR3 contains 13 residues. V gave up 5 bases and J gave up 0 bases, with 10 bases separating them. Germline values: CDR1 GTSNPN, CDR2 SVGIG (reference sequence).

This clone was seen once. This chain uses TRBV7-2 with TRBJ1-1; 7 nucleotides line up with TRBD1. This CDR3 region has 13 residues. V lost 6 bases, J lost 2 bases, and 3 bases stayed unmatched. Germline assignment: CDR1 SGHTA and CDR2 FQGNSA. DNA for the CDR3: TGTGCCAGCAGTCAGGGGGGAAACACTGAAGCTTTCTTT. Translating gives CASSQGGNTEAFF.

This rearrangement joins TRBV4-2 to TRBJ1-5; D is unresolved. The CDR3 consists of 16 residues. Trimming removed 0 bases at V and 2 bases at J, with 11 bases between. Per the germline V gene, CDR1 is LGHNA and CDR2 is YNFKEQ. In nucleotides, the CDR3 is TGTGCCAGCAGCCAAGAGGTGGCGGGAGGCAATCAGCCCCAGCATTTT. As protein: CASSQEVAGGNQPQHF.

This clone was seen more than once but under ten times. The CDR3, as DNA: TGTGCCAGCAGCCGAACAGGGGTTCGGACAGATACGCAGTATTTT. Protein: CASSRTGVRTDTQYF. The chain uses TRBV6-5 and TRBJ2-3; 7 bases match TRBD1. V shed 6 bases, J shed 3 bases, and the junction held 9 bases outside the gene matches. The CDR3 totals 15 residues. Germline values: CDR1 MNHEY, CDR2 SVGAGI.

V is TRBV6-5 and J is TRBJ1-1, with unresolved D. The V gene lost 6 bases and the J gene lost 1 base, with 12 bases spanning the gap. Germline CDR1 is MNHEY and CDR2 is SVGAGI. There are 14 residues in the CDR3. CDR3 protein: CASRNPAENTEAFF. CDR3 DNA: TGTGCCAGCAGAAACCCGGCGGAGAACACTGAAGCTTTCTTT.

This chain uses TRBV7-3 with TRBJ2-2, with 10 positions matching TRBD2. V was pared by 5 bases and J by 0 bases, with 3 bases of the junction left unmatched. The CDR3 is 16 amino acids. The germline gives CDR1 SGHTA, CDR2 FQGTGA. This chain's CDR3 is CASSRTSGANTGELFF. The CDR3 coding sequence is TGTGCCAGCAGCCGTACTAGCGGGGCGAACACCGGGGAGCTGTTTTTT.

V usage is TRBV4-2 and J usage is TRBJ2-7; 15 nucleotides line up with TRBD2. The trim removed 4 bases at V and 0 bases at J, leaving 7 bases unmatched. Germline V gene sequence: CDR1 LGHNA, CDR2 YNFKEQ. This CDR3 spans 18 amino acids. In nucleotides, the CDR3 is TGTGCCAGCAGCCCGGGACTAGCGGGGGGTACCCTCTCCTACGAGCAGTACTTC. The encoded protein is CASSPGLAGGTLSYEQYF.

The chain couples TRBV15 to TRBJ2-3; the match to TRBD2 covers 9 bases. The germline V gene encodes CDR1 LNHNV and CDR2 YYDKDF (reference sequence). The CDR3 length is 13 residues. Trimming cost V 8 bases and J 7 bases; bases outside gene matches: 7. Here the CDR3 DNA reads TGTGCCACCCTTTCAGCGGGGGGTAATACGCAGTATTTT. As protein: CATLSAGGNTQYF. The full variable domain, rest sourced from reference TRBV15 and TRBJ2-3, is DAMVIQNPRYQVTQFGKPVTLSCSQTLNHNVMYWYQQKSSQAPKLLFHYYDKDFNNEADTPDNFQSRRPNTSFCFLDIRSPGLGDTAMYLCATLSAGGNTQYFGPGTRLTVL.

The gene calls are TRBV18 and TRBJ2-1; 7 positions match TRBD1. V shed 5 bases, J shed 2 bases, and the junction held 3 bases outside the gene matches. CDR1 is KGHSH, CDR2 LQKENI, per germline. This CDR3 contains 14 residues. The CDR3 protein is CASSGTATYNEQFF. CDR3 in DNA: TGTGCCAGCTCAGGGACAGCGACCTACAATGAGCAGTTCTTC.

The rearrangement joins TRBV5-1 to TRBJ2-3; maybe TRBD1 (6 bases). V lost 4 bases, J lost 2 bases, and 14 bases lay in between. The germline V gene encodes CDR1 SGHRS and CDR2 YFSETQ. The CDR3 spans 15 residues. For the CDR3, the DNA is TGCGCCAGCAGCCTCGAGGGGGAGTCCACAGATACGCAGTATTTT. This encodes CASSLEGESTDTQYF.

This chain uses TRBV5-6 with TRBJ2-5; a possible D gene is TRBD2 (6 bases). CDR3 length: 14 residues. CDR1 is SGHDT, CDR2 YYEEEE, per germline. Trimming took 4 bases from V and 2 from J, leaving 12 bases between them. The CDR3 loop is CASSPGTVQETQYF. DNA of the CDR3: TGTGCCAGCAGCCCCGGGACTGTACAAGAGACCCAGTACTTC.

This clone has only one observation. The V call is TRBV11-3, the J call TRBJ2-7; D remains unclear. This CDR3 comprises 14 residues. Trimming took 5 bases from V and 0 from J, leaving 11 bases between them. Germline V gene data show CDR1 as SGHNT and CDR2 as YENEEA. The CDR3 region is CASSPHRNSYEQYF. The CDR3 nucleotides are TGTGCCAGCAGCCCGCACAGAAACTCCTACGAGCAGTACTTC.

The chain carries TRBV9 and TRBJ2-2, with 11 bases identical to TRBD2. Losses at the gene ends were 0 bases for V and 6 bases for J; bases not matched to a gene: 10. This CDR3 region has 18 residues. Germline CDR1 and CDR2: SGDLS and YYNGEE. The chain's CDR3 is CASSVVSPLAGGSGELFF. CDR3 DNA sequence: TGTGCCAGCAGCGTAGTCTCCCCCCTAGCGGGGGGTTCCGGGGAGCTGTTTTTT.

The chain employs TRBV4-2 and TRBJ1-6; 7 bases are shared with TRBD1. Germline lookup yields CDR1 LGHNA and CDR2 YNFKEQ. The ends lost 4 bases at V and 4 bases at J; junction bases unmatched: 7. The CDR3 totals 16 residues. The CDR3 DNA follows: TGTGCCAGCAGCCGCTCCGGGACAGCTTATAATTCACCCCTCCACTTT. Translating it yields CASSRSGTAYNSPLHF.

This chain links TRBV6-2 or TRBV6-3 with TRBJ1-2; the D gene is possibly TRBD1 (6 bases). V lost 1 base and J lost 7, with 10 bases in between. Looked up from germline, CDR1 is MNHEY and CDR2 is SVGEGT. The CDR3 extends over 13 amino acids. CDR3 region: CASSYFQTGGYTF. The CDR3 nucleotides are TGTGCCAGCAGTTACTTCCAGACAGGTGGCTACACCTTC.

V is TRBV10-3 and J is TRBJ1-5; 7 positions agree with TRBD1. V gave up 2 bases and J gave up 0 bases; unmatched junction bases: 7. The CDR3 is 17 residues long. Germline V gene data show CDR1 as ENHRY and CDR2 as SYGVKD. The CDR3 is CAISEGTGQYSNQPQHF. The CDR3 nucleotides read TGTGCCATCAGTGAGGGGACGGGACAGTATAGCAATCAGCCCCAGCATTTT.

This clone was seen just once. The V gene is TRBV11-2, the J gene TRBJ2-5, with 9 bases that match TRBD2. CDR1 SGHAT and CDR2 FQNNGV come from the germline V gene. The CDR3 has 13 residues. V lost 7 bases to trimming and J lost 4 bases; unmatched junction nucleotides: 4. This CDR3 reads CASTVAGAETQYF. CDR3 coding DNA: TGTGCCAGCACCGTAGCGGGGGCAGAGACCCAGTACTTC.

A few counts support this clone. The chain carries TRBV7-3 and TRBJ2-5, with a tentative D call TRBD2 (5 bases). The length of the CDR3 is 12 residues. Per germline, CDR1 SGHTA and CDR2 FQGTGA. V lost 5 bases to trimming and J lost 9 bases, with 13 bases between them. CDR3: CASSPAVGAQYF. CDR3 nucleotides: TGTGCCAGCAGCCCGGCTGTCGGGGCCCAGTACTTC.

The V gene is TRBV7-8, the J gene TRBJ2-1; D unclear. This CDR3 has 15 residues. Germline V lookup: CDR1 SGHVS, CDR2 FQNEAQ. Between the trimmed V and J ends, which lost 2 bases and 4 bases, there was a span of 12 bases. This CDR3 reads CASSLMVPRYNEQFF. The CDR3, as DNA: TGTGCCAGCAGCTTAATGGTGCCGAGATACAATGAGCAGTTCTTC.